The 20 T cell receptor beta chains presented below share a single source sample, sequenced in a study of blood T cells in healthy people across ages (dated by TCRdb to 2013 to 2016). Preparation of the library involved 5' RACE. Sequencing took place on an Illumina HiSeq 2500. The second PCR ran for about 6 to 12 cycles and used a J-beta primer mix along with a sample-barcoded 5' primer. The public reads were run again by TCRdb, first through fastp at Q25 and then through MiXCR, and only productive beta chains were kept. Rows with one shared CDR3 protein collapse into an entry with the most common genes and DNA. The sample data list approximately 600,000 distinct CDR3 sequences, and 58% of these were observed just once. The top ten constitute about two fifths of the sample. Sequencing was performed on blood. These receptors all stem from a man in his sixties in good health.

This clonotype was detected once. The gene calls are TRBV9 and TRBJ2-7; TRBD2 agrees at 14 bases. This CDR3 spans 14 amino acids. The germline V gene encodes CDR1 SGDLS and CDR2 YYNGEE. The trim removed 2 bases at V and 7 bases at J, leaving 2 bases unmatched. CDR3: CASSVTSGGGEQYF. CDR3 DNA: TGTGCCAGCAGCGTGACTAGCGGGGGGGGTGAGCAGTACTTC.

The chain links TRBV7-7 to TRBJ2-1; 7 nucleotides agree with TRBD2. The V gene's germline CDR1 is SSHAT and CDR2 FNYEAQ (reference sequence). Germline trimming cut 3 bases from V and 8 bases from J; bases unmatched to any gene: 4. The CDR3 covers 13 residues. The CDR3 spells CASSLSGAHEQFF. The DNA of the CDR3 is TGTGCCAGCAGCTTGAGCGGGGCCCATGAGCAGTTCTTC. Variable domain in full (rest from reference TRBV7-7 and TRBJ2-1): GAGVSQSPRYKVTKRGQDVTLRCDPISSHATLYWYQQALGQGPEFLTYFNYEAQPDKSGLPSDRFSAERPEGSISTLTIQRTEQRDSAMYRCASSLSGAHEQFFGPGTRLTVL.

There are many counts of this clonotype. This rearrangement joins TRBV20-1 to TRBJ2-5; D remains unclear. The CDR3 is 11 residues long. CDR1 is DFQATT and CDR2 is SNEGSKA in the germline V gene (reference sequence). Trimming removed 3 bases from V and 4 bases from J, with 6 bases in between. This CDR3 is CSASFGETQYF. The CDR3, as DNA: TGCAGTGCTAGCTTTGGAGAGACCCAGTACTTC.

The chain couples TRBV6-5 to TRBJ1-4; D might be TRBD1 (6 bases). Germline V gives CDR1 MNHEY, CDR2 SVGAGI. The CDR3 is made up of 14 amino acids. V was pared by 6 bases and J by 2 bases, with 10 bases between. CDR3 sequence (DNA): TGTGCCAGCAGACATCAGGGGACTAATGAAAAACTGTTTTTT. Protein: CASRHQGTNEKLFF.

The chain has TRBV24-1 and TRBJ2-3; 9 bases align to TRBD1. V shed 4 bases and J 11 bases; nucleotides not matched to a gene: 6. The CDR3 runs 13 residues. Germline lookup yields CDR1 KGHDR and CDR2 SFDVKD. In DNA, the CDR3 is TGTGCCACCAGTGACCCGGACAGGGGACGGCAGTATTTT. As protein: CATSDPDRGRQYF.

This chain uses TRBV5-1 with TRBJ2-1; D remains unclear. V was cut by 1 base and J by 8 bases, with 16 bases left in between. Germline V gives CDR1 SGHRS, CDR2 YFSETQ. The CDR3 has 15 amino acids. In nucleotides, the CDR3 is TGCGCCAGCAGCTTGTACCTGGCAGATCCCGATGAGCAGTTCTTC. It yields the protein CASSLYLADPDEQFF.

This rearrangement joins TRBV2 to TRBJ2-5; 7 bases match TRBD2. CDR3 size: 15 residues. Germline V gene data show CDR1 as SNHLY and CDR2 as FYNNEI. V was clipped by 6 bases and J by 5 bases; unmatched bases: 12. The CDR3 sequence: CASRIAGLLTETQYF. The CDR3 bases are TGTGCCAGCAGGATAGCGGGCCTCCTTACGGAGACCCAGTACTTC.

The table lists this clonotype with a few counts. This chain links TRBV6-5 with TRBJ2-2, with TRBD2 matching 7 bases. The CDR3 loop spans 15 amino acids. The V gene's germline CDR1 is MNHEY and CDR2 SVGAGI. The trim removed 6 bases at V and 2 bases at J, leaving 6 bases unmatched. The CDR3 bases are TGTGCCAGCAGCAACGAGCGGGGAAACACCGGGGAGCTGTTTTTT. Its translation: CASSNERGNTGELFF.

This clonotype appeared a single time. The chain couples TRBV2 to TRBJ1-2; TRBD1 matches 7 bases. The V and J ends lost 6 bases and 4 bases, in that order; junction bases with no gene match: 8. CDR3 length equals 14 residues. Germline V gives CDR1 SNHLY, CDR2 FYNNEI. The CDR3 loop is CASREQTGSYGYTF. CDR3 nucleotides: TGTGCCAGCAGGGAGCAGACAGGGTCCTATGGCTACACCTTC.

The CDR3 is CASSAASGGYDEQYF. DNA for the CDR3: TGTGCCAGCAGTGCCGCTAGCGGGGGGTATGACGAGCAGTACTTC. The chain couples TRBV25-1 to TRBJ2-7; TRBD2 aligns across 11 bases. V shed 4 bases and J 5 bases; nucleotides not matched to a gene: 7. Germline loops: CDR1 MGHDK, CDR2 SYGVNS. This CDR3 has 15 amino acids.

V is TRBV7-8 and J is TRBJ2-5; a possible D gene is TRBD2 (6 bases). The J call may be mistaken, given a closer DNA end match to TRBJ2-7. CDR3 length equals 13 residues. Germline assignment: CDR1 SGHVS and CDR2 FQNEAQ. CDR3 coding DNA: TGTGCCAGCAACTTTGCGGGGTCCTACGAGCAGTACTTC. It translates to CASNFAGSYEQYF.

This clonotype has a handful of counts. The V call is TRBV6-1, the J call TRBJ1-1; perhaps TRBD1 as D (6 bases). Germline-derived CDR1 and CDR2 are MNHNS and SASEGT. Trimming took off 3 bases at V and 11 bases at J, with 16 bases between the two ends. The CDR3 is 13 residues long. The CDR3 sequence: CASSETQGRFAFF. The CDR3, as DNA: TGTGCCAGCAGTGAGACGCAGGGGAGGTTCGCTTTCTTT.

This chain links TRBV6-1 with TRBJ2-5; 7 nucleotides align to TRBD1. V lost 1 base, J lost 2 bases, and 10 bases stayed unmatched. CDR3 size: 17 residues. The germline V gene encodes CDR1 MNHNS and CDR2 SASEGT. CDR3 residues: CASSEVPRRRGQETQYF. The CDR3 nucleotides read TGTGCCAGCAGTGAAGTCCCAAGGCGCAGGGGGCAAGAGACCCAGTACTTC.

The chain is built from TRBV10-3 and TRBJ1-1, with a tentative D call TRBD1 (5 bases). Trimming took 10 bases from V and 4 from J, leaving 25 bases between them. The CDR3 is 16 amino acids. The germline V gene has CDR1 ENHRY and CDR2 SYGVKD. The CDR3 spells CATVERRGSDSTEAFF. In DNA, the CDR3 is TGTGCCACCGTGGAGAGGCGGGGGTCGGATAGCACTGAAGCTTTCTTT.

This clonotype was detected only a few times. The V and J genes are TRBV12-3 or TRBV12-4 and TRBJ2-3; maybe TRBD2 (6 bases). CDR3 length: 14 amino acids. V lost 3 bases to trimming and J lost 2 bases, with 9 bases between them. The DNA for the CDR3 is TGTGCCAGCAGTTTCGGGGGAAACACAGATACGCAGTATTTT. Translating it yields CASSFGGNTDTQYF.

The CDR3: CSARAFRAQETQYF. CDR3 DNA: TGCAGTGCTAGAGCTTTCAGGGCCCAAGAGACCCAGTACTTC. V is TRBV20-1 and J is TRBJ2-5; D is possibly TRBD1 (5 bases). Deletions cut 1 base from V and 1 base from J, with 10 bases between. The CDR3 length is 14 residues. Germline V gene lookup returns CDR1 DFQATT and CDR2 SNEGSKA (reference sequence).

The chain couples TRBV11-3 to TRBJ2-1; TRBD2 might be the D (6 bases). The CDR3 contains 15 residues. In germline, CDR1 is SGHNT, CDR2 YENEEA. The V end lost 2 bases, the J end lost 0 bases, and 8 bases lay between the germline ends. The CDR3 DNA is TGTGCCAGCAGCTTAAGCGGGCACTCCTACAATGAGCAGTTCTTC. This sequence encodes CASSLSGHSYNEQFF.

The CDR3 coding sequence is TGTGCCAGCTCAGAGAGACAGGGGCTGCACTACAATGAGCAGTTCTTC. Protein: CASSERQGLHYNEQFF. The V call is TRBV18, the J call TRBJ2-1; TRBD1 agrees at 8 bases. V lost 5 bases to trimming and J lost 3 bases; unmatched junction nucleotides: 9. The CDR3 contains 16 residues. Germline V gene sequence: CDR1 KGHSH, CDR2 LQKENI.

This clonotype was counted between two and nine times. The rearrangement uses TRBV29-1 and TRBJ2-4; D ambiguous. Germline V gene sequence: CDR1 SQVTM, CDR2 ANQGSEA. The CDR3 length is 14 residues. Trimming took off 5 bases at V and 0 bases at J, with 11 bases between the two ends. The CDR3 here is CSVRTNIAKNIQYF. The DNA of the CDR3 is TGCAGCGTTAGGACCAATATAGCCAAAAACATTCAGTACTTC.

This clonotype was seen once. Given a much more abundant clone one base away, this may be a read error. CDR3: CGSDRGTSSGANVLTF. Here the CDR3 DNA reads TGCGGCTCAGACAGGGGCACCAGCTCTGGGGCCAACGTCCTGACTTTC. The chain has TRBV29-1 and TRBJ2-6; 8 bases match TRBD1. Germline CDR1 and CDR2: SQVTM and ANQGSEA. The CDR3 runs to 16 residues.